The 5 T cell receptor beta chains given below trace back to one sample, sequenced in a study of blood T cells in healthy people across ages. Primed by a sample-barcoded 5' primer and a J-beta primer mix, a second PCR proceeded for about 6 to 12 cycles. Each CDR3 protein gets one entry after TCRdb re-called the 5' RACE reads with MiXCR. This table has about 1,600,000 distinct CDR3 sequences, approximately 40% appearing once. Sample: blood. Source of these receptors: a woman aged 18-29 years in good health.

The V gene is TRBV20-1, the J gene TRBJ1-2, with D maybe TRBD1 (5 bases). Germline V CDR1 and CDR2: DFQATT, SNEGSKA (reference sequence). Trimming removed 0 bases at V and 4 bases at J, with 9 bases between. The CDR3 spans 13 residues. The CDR3, as DNA: TGCAGTGCTAGAGATGGGACCTTCTATGGCTACACCTTC. Residues: CSARDGTFYGYTF.

This clonotype showed up just once. At one end the junction does not follow the germline gene, possibly because of a read error. The CDR3 sequence: CAISTRTGLGYTF. The CDR3 region has the DNA TGTGCCATCAGCACCAGGACAGGGCTTGGCTACACCTTC. The chain carries TRBV9 and TRBJ1-2, with 8 bases aligning to TRBD1. The germline gives CDR1 SGDLS, CDR2 YYNGEE. This CDR3 has 13 amino acids.

The V gene is TRBV20-1, the J gene TRBJ2-1, with D possibly matching TRBD2 (5 bases). The CDR3 is 15 amino acids. CDR1 DFQATT and CDR2 SNEGSKA come from the germline V gene (reference sequence). V lost 0 bases to trimming and J lost 8 bases, with 17 bases between them. CDR3 DNA: TGCAGTGCTAGAGACTGGACCCTCTCGAGGGATGAGCAGTTCTTC. Amino acid sequence: CSARDWTLSRDEQFF.

This clonotype was observed a handful of times. The J gene is TRBJ2-5, the V gene TRBV7-6; 9 nucleotides agree with TRBD2. The CDR3 contains 17 residues. V lost 5 bases and J lost 1; bases outside the gene matches: 11. Germline loops: CDR1 SGHVS, CDR2 FNYEAQ. Here the CDR3 reads CASSIQPTSGFQETQYF. CDR3 in DNA: TGTGCCAGCAGCATACAACCGACTAGCGGATTCCAAGAGACCCAGTACTTC. The variable domain in full, completed from reference TRBV7-6 and TRBJ2-5, reads GAGVSQSPRYKVTKRGQDVALRCDPISGHVSLYWYRQALGQGPEFLTYFNYEAQQDKSGLPNDRFSAERPEGSISTLTIQRTEQRDSAMYRCASSIQPTSGFQETQYFGPGTRLLVL.

Concerning this clonotype itself: The junction departs from germline at one end; a sequencing error may be responsible. The J gene is TRBJ2-7, the V gene TRBV20-1; D possibly corresponds to TRBD2 (5 bases). This CDR3 has 14 residues. Germline V gene data show CDR1 as DFQATT and CDR2 as SNEGSKA (reference sequence). The CDR3 reads CSTSTGFYSYEQYF. For the CDR3, the DNA is TGCAGTACTAGTACGGGCTTCTACTCCTACGAGCAGTACTTC.